The 27 T cell receptor beta chains below all came from one sample that was sequenced in a study of T cells in Graves' hyperthyroidism and ophthalmopathy. RNA transcripts yielded amplified TCR beta CDR3 regions. HTBI primers drove first-round RT-PCR of the TCR CDR3. TCRdb analysed the multiplex PCR reads with MiXCR anew, one entry per CDR3 protein. The repertoire holds about 400,000 distinct CDR3 sequences, with roughly 14% as singletons. Sample: blood. The receptor source for this set is a man aged 18 to 35 with Graves' ophthalmopathy.

This clonotype was seen at least ten times. V gene TRBV6-1 combines with J gene TRBJ2-3, with D unresolved. The CDR3 extends over 13 amino acids. Germline CDR1 reads MNHNS; CDR2 reads SASEGT. V gave up 6 bases and J gave up 0 bases, with 7 bases separating them. CDR3: CASRSTSTDTQYF. CDR3 DNA: TGTGCCAGCAGATCGACTAGCACAGATACGCAGTATTTT.

This clonotype was seen at least ten times. V usage is TRBV20-1 and J usage is TRBJ1-4, with D perhaps TRBD1 (6 bases). Deletions cut 3 bases from V and 3 bases from J, with 11 bases between. Germline V gene lookup returns CDR1 DFQATT and CDR2 SNEGSKA (reference sequence). There are 14 residues in the CDR3. The chain's CDR3 is CSARGGPPNEKLFF. In nucleotides, the CDR3 is TGCAGTGCTAGGGGGGGGCCCCCTAATGAAAAACTGTTTTTT.

Notes on this clonotype: A much more abundant neighbour one base away suggests this may be a read error. V usage is TRBV24-1 and J usage is TRBJ2-3; D possibly corresponds to TRBD1 (5 bases). V lost 4 bases, J lost 0 bases, and 13 bases lay in between. The CDR3 totals 16 residues. The germline CDR1 and CDR2 sequences are KGHDR and SFDVKD. Here the CDR3 reads CATSDSTDSSTDTQYF. CDR3 nucleotide sequence: TGTGCCACCAGTGACTCGACAGACTCTAGCACAGATACGCAGTATTTT.

This rearrangement joins TRBV19 to TRBJ2-5; 7 bases fit TRBD1. V was clipped by 3 bases and J by 5 bases; unmatched bases: 9. CDR1 and CDR2 from the germline V gene are LNHDA and SQIVND (reference sequence). This CDR3 region has 15 residues. The CDR3 sequence: CASSIQLDRVETQYF. The DNA of the CDR3 is TGTGCCAGTAGTATCCAACTAGACAGGGTGGAGACCCAGTACTTC.

This clonotype was seen at least ten times. The chain has TRBV25-1 and TRBJ1-2; perhaps TRBD1 as D (6 bases). The CDR3 consists of 18 residues. The germline V gene has CDR1 MGHDK and CDR2 SYGVNS. Trimming took off 2 bases at V and 2 bases at J, with 21 bases between the two ends. The CDR3 region is CASSEGLAGELTNYGYTF. The CDR3 DNA reads as TGTGCCAGCAGTGAAGGGTTGGCAGGGGAACTCACCAACTATGGCTACACCTTC.

This chain connects TRBV18 to TRBJ2-2; 7 bases map to TRBD2. CDR3 length equals 17 residues. Germline V CDR1 and CDR2: KGHSH, LQKENI. J was trimmed by 1 base and V by 3 bases; bases with no gene match: 8. The CDR3 protein is CASSPLKGGQNTGELFF. For the CDR3, the DNA is TGTGCCAGCTCACCCCTTAAGGGAGGGCAGAACACCGGGGAGCTGTTTTTT.

This clonotype was counted many times. The chain recombines TRBV5-1 with TRBJ2-7, with D perhaps TRBD2 (5 bases). V lost 4 bases and J lost 5, with 13 bases in between. This CDR3 is built from 13 residues. CDR1 and CDR2 from the germline V gene are SGHRS and YFSETQ. The CDR3 region has the DNA TGCGCCAGCAGCCCCGGCGGGTCCCACGAGCAGTACTTC. Amino acids: CASSPGGSHEQYF.

The chain recombines TRBV4-1 with TRBJ1-3, with 9 nucleotides matching TRBD1. There are 16 residues in the CDR3. The germline V gene encodes CDR1 MGHRA and CDR2 YSYEKL. The V and J ends lost 2 bases and 0 bases, in that order; junction bases with no gene match: 2. The CDR3 region has the DNA TGCGCCAGCAGCCAAACGGGACAGGGCTCTGGAAACACCATATATTTT. Its protein is CASSQTGQGSGNTIYF.

This clonotype was counted ten times or more. The genes are TRBV12-3 or TRBV12-4 and TRBJ1-1; unclear D gene. The CDR3 spans 16 residues. Trimming pared 1 base from V and 5 bases from J, leaving 17 bases between. This CDR3 reads CASSLEVRVGVTEAFF. The CDR3 region has the DNA TGTGCCAGCAGTTTAGAAGTCCGGGTCGGGGTGACTGAAGCTTTCTTT.

J is TRBJ1-1 and V is TRBV6-9; D uncertain. There are 12 residues in the CDR3. Between the trimmed V and J ends, which lost 1 base and 8 bases, there was a span of 8 bases. Germline values: CDR1 MNHGY, CDR2 SVAAGI. The CDR3 region is CASSYFGNEAFF. In nucleotides, the CDR3 is TGTGCCAGCAGTTATTTCGGGAACGAAGCTTTCTTT.

In the case of this clonotype: An end of the junction differs from the germline gene, which may be a read error. The chain employs TRBV14 and TRBJ1-2; D gene uncertain. The CDR3 has 12 residues. Germline V lookup: CDR1 SGHDN, CDR2 FVKESK. The CDR3: CASSQHWELRAF. CDR3 nucleotides: TGTGCCAGCAGCCAACATTGGGAGCTTAGGGCCTTC.

The chain carries TRBV3-1 and TRBJ2-6; 7 bases map to TRBD2. CDR3 size: 16 residues. Unmatched junction bases numbered 4, after V lost 5 bases and J lost 0 bases. The germline V gene has CDR1 LGHDT and CDR2 YNNKEL (reference sequence). CDR3 loop: CASSRGGSSGANVLTF. The CDR3 DNA is TGTGCCAGCAGCAGAGGCGGGAGCTCTGGGGCCAACGTCCTGACTTTC.

This clonotype was found a few times. The V and J genes are TRBV19 and TRBJ1-1; possible D gene TRBD1, 6 bases. The CDR3 extends over 13 amino acids. With 4 bases removed from V and 6 bases from J, the gap between germline ends came to 12 bases. Germline V gene sequence: CDR1 LNHDA, CDR2 SQIVND (reference sequence). The CDR3 nucleotides read TGTGCCAGTAGTAACACAGGGCTTCCTGAAGCTTTCTTT. Its protein product is CASSNTGLPEAFF.

This clonotype has a count of ten or more. The chain links TRBV11-2 to TRBJ2-7; D is uncertain. The germline gives CDR1 SGHAT, CDR2 FQNNGV. The V end was cut by 3 bases, the J end by 7 bases, with 13 bases between. This CDR3 has 13 residues. The CDR3 coding sequence is TGTGCCAGCAGCTTCGGTTTGGTGGGGGAGCAGTACTTC. This codes for CASSFGLVGEQYF.

Concerning this clonotype itself: Since a much larger clone is just one base distant, this may be a read error. This chain connects TRBV20-1 to TRBJ2-1; D not certain. V lost 6 bases to trimming and J lost 0 bases, with 15 bases between them. The CDR3 is 15 amino acids. Germline V gene sequence: CDR1 DFQATT, CDR2 SNEGSKA (reference sequence). The CDR3 loop reads CSATPIGSSYNEQFF. The CDR3 DNA follows: TGCAGTGCCACCCCTATTGGTAGCTCCTACAATGAGCAGTTCTTC.

In its sample, this clonotype was seen many times. The DNA of the CDR3 is TGTGCCAGCAGCTTTCCGACTAGCGGGAGTCGTTACAATGAGCAGTTCTTC. Its protein product is CASSFPTSGSRYNEQFF. The chain couples TRBV13 to TRBJ2-1, with 12 bases fitting TRBD2. This CDR3 is 17 amino acids long. The ends lost 3 bases at V and 4 bases at J; junction bases unmatched: 7. Germline-derived CDR1 and CDR2 are PRHDT and FYEKMQ (reference sequence).

The J gene is TRBJ1-2, the V gene TRBV27; D possibly corresponds to TRBD1 (5 bases). Germline V gene sequence: CDR1 MNHEY, CDR2 SMNVEV (reference sequence). The ends were cut back, 6 bases at V and 13 bases at J, with 18 bases in the middle. CDR3 length equals 12 residues. CDR3 residues: CASSSNGGALTF. The CDR3 DNA reads as TGTGCCAGCAGCTCCAATGGAGGGGCCCTCACCTTC.

This clonotype was seen many times. The rearrangement uses TRBV27 and TRBJ2-7; D is undetermined. The germline gives CDR1 MNHEY, CDR2 SMNVEV (reference sequence). The V and J ends lost 7 bases and 1 base respectively, with 17 bases between them. CDR3 size: 15 residues. Here the CDR3 reads CASTHLKGGSYEQYF. CDR3 DNA: TGTGCCAGCACTCACCTGAAGGGCGGATCCTACGAGCAGTACTTC.

This clonotype was recorded at least ten times. This chain connects TRBV7-4 to TRBJ2-3, with a possible D match to TRBD2 (6 bases). Trimming left V 8 bases short and J 3 bases short, with 21 bases between. This CDR3 spans 16 amino acids. The V gene's germline CDR1 is SGHVT and CDR2 SQSDAQ. CDR3 protein: CASPSEGSWETDTQYF. The CDR3 bases are TGTGCCAGCCCCTCGGAGGGCTCGTGGGAGACAGATACGCAGTATTTT. Full variable domain (outside the CDR3, taken from reference TRBV7-4 and TRBJ2-3): GAGVSQSPRYKVAKRGRDVALRCDSISGHVTLYWYRQTLGQGSEVLTYSQSDAQRDKSGRPSGRFSAERPERSVSTLKIQRTEQGDSAVYLCASPSEGSWETDTQYFGPGTRLTVL.

The chain couples TRBV29-1 to TRBJ2-2; TRBD1 matches at 7 bases. The CDR3 extends over 14 amino acids. Germline-derived CDR1 and CDR2 are SQVTM and ANQGSEA. The J segment lost 2 bases and the V segment lost 7 bases, leaving 7 bases of the junction unmatched. CDR3 in DNA: TGCAGCGGAGGGTTAGGGGGCAACACCGGGGAGCTGTTTTTT. It encodes CSGGLGGNTGELFF.

The sample holds many counts of this clonotype. This sequence joins TRBV11-1 and TRBJ2-5; the match to TRBD2 covers 10 bases. V lost 1 base, J lost 0 bases, and 5 bases stayed unmatched. CDR1 is SGHAT and CDR2 is FQDESV in the germline V gene (reference sequence). The CDR3 consists of 17 residues. CDR3: CASSLVGLAAYQETQYF. DNA for the CDR3: TGTGCCAGCAGCTTAGTTGGACTAGCGGCTTACCAAGAGACCCAGTACTTC.

This clonotype was picked up many times. The rearrangement links TRBV6-2 or TRBV6-3 to TRBJ1-2; D is unclear. V lost 2 bases and J 4 bases, leaving 11 bases between the germline ends. Germline-derived CDR1 and CDR2 are MNHEY and SVGEGT. The CDR3 is 14 amino acids. The CDR3 DNA follows: TGTGCCAGCAGTTACCCTTCGACATTCTATGGCTACACCTTC. This gives the protein CASSYPSTFYGYTF.

The chain uses TRBV2 and TRBJ2-2; a weak D match, TRBD2 (5 bases). Germline V gene data show CDR1 as SNHLY and CDR2 as FYNNEI. This CDR3 spans 12 amino acids. The V and J ends lost 10 bases and 5 bases respectively, with 11 bases between them. CDR3 sequence: CATSAGTGELFF. The CDR3 nucleotides are TGTGCCACCTCGGCGGGTACCGGGGAGCTGTTTTTT.

This clonotype was counted only a few times. The chain employs TRBV29-1 and TRBJ1-3; D unclear. This CDR3 region has 13 residues. CDR1 is SQVTM and CDR2 is ANQGSEA in the germline V gene. Trimming removed 2 bases from V and 2 bases from J, with 7 bases in between. CDR3 loop: CSVEIGTGNTIYF. The CDR3 DNA reads TGCAGCGTTGAAATCGGTACTGGAAACACCATATATTTT.

This clonotype was observed a handful of times. This sequence joins TRBV24-1 and TRBJ2-3; D possibly corresponds to TRBD2 (6 bases). Trimming took 4 bases from V and 2 from J, leaving 18 bases between them. The germline V gene encodes CDR1 KGHDR and CDR2 SFDVKD. CDR3 length equals 17 residues. CDR3 sequence reads: CATSDPAAREATDTQYF. The CDR3 DNA is TGTGCCACCAGTGACCCCGCAGCAAGGGAGGCCACAGATACGCAGTATTTT.

This clonotype was seen at least ten times. V is TRBV12-3 or TRBV12-4 and J is TRBJ2-1; D might be TRBD2 (6 bases). The germline V and J ends were trimmed by 6 bases and 13 bases, with 16 bases remaining between them. This CDR3 comprises 12 residues. CDR3 nucleotides: TGTGCCAGCAGGGGACCGGGAGAAGCTCAGTTCTTC. It is translated as CASRGPGEAQFF.

This clonotype has more than one count but fewer than ten. Written as DNA, the CDR3 is TGTGCCAGCTCACCATTCTTGGCGACAGTCCCCGGCGGGGGTACGCAGTATTTT. Protein: CASSPFLATVPGGGTQYF. The rearrangement links TRBV18 to TRBJ2-3, with TRBD2 identical over 7 bases. V dropped 2 bases and J dropped 8; count of bases not matched to a gene: 19. Germline V gives CDR1 KGHSH, CDR2 LQKENI. This CDR3 has 18 residues. Full variable domain (outside the CDR3, taken from reference TRBV18 and TRBJ2-3): NAGVMQNPRHLVRRRGQEARLRCSPMKGHSHVYWYRQLPEEGLKFMVYLQKENIIDESGMPKERFSAEFPKEGPSILRIQQVVRGDSAAYFCASSPFLATVPGGGTQYFGPGTRLTVL.